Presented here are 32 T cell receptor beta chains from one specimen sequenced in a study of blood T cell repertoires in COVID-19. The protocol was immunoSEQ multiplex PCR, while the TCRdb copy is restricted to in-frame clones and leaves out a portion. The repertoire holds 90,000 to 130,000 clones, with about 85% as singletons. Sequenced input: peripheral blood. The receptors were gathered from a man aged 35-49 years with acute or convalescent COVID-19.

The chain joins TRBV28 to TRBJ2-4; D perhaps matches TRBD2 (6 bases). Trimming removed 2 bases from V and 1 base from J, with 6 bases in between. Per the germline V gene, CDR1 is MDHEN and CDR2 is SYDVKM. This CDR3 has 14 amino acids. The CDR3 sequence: CASSLAGAKNIQYF. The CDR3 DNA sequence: TGTGCCAGCAGTTTAGCGGGGGCCAAAAACATTCAGTACTTC. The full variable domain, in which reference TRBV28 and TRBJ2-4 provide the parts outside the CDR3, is DVKVTQSSRYLVKRTGEKVFLECVQDMDHENMFWYRQDPGLGLRLIYFSYDVKMKEKGDIPEGYSVSREKKERFSLILESASTNQTSMYLCASSLAGAKNIQYFGAGTRLSVL.

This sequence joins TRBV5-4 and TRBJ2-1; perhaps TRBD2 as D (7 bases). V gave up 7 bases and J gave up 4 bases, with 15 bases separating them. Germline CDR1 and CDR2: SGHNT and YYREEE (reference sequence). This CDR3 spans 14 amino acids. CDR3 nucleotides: TGTGCCAGCGGCACGGGGGGCCGGTACAATGAGCAGTTCTTC. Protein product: CASGTGGRYNEQFF.

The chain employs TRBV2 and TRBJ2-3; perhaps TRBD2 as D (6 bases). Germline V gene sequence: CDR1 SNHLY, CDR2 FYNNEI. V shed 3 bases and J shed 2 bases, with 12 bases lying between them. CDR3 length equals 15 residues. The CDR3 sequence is CASSDRAGSTDTQYF. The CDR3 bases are TGTGCCAGCAGTGATCGGGCGGGATCCACAGATACGCAGTATTTT.

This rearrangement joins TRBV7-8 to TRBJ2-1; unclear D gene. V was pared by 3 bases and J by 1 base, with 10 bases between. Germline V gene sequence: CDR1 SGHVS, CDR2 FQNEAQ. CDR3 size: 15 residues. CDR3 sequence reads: CASSFLGSSYNEQFF. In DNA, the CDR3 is TGTGCCAGCAGCTTTTTGGGCTCATCCTACAATGAGCAGTTCTTC.

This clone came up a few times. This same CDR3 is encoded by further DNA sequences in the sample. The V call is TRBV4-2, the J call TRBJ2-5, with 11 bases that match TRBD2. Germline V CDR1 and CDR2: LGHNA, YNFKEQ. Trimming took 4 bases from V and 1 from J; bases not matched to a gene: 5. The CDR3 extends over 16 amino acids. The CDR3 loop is CASSRGTSGFQETQYF. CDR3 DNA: TGTGCCAGCAGCCGAGGGACTAGCGGATTCCAAGAGACCCAGTACTTC.

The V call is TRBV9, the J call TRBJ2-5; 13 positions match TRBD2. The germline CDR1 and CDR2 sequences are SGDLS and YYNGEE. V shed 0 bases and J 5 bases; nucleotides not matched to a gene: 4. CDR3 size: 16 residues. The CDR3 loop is CASSVEGLAGRETQYF. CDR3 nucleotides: TGTGCCAGCAGCGTAGAGGGACTAGCGGGAAGGGAGACCCAGTACTTC.

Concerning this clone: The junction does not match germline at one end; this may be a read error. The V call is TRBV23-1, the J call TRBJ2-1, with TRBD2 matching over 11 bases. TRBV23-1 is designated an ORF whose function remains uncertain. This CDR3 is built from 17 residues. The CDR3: CASSQSSRLAGYNEQFF. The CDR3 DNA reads TGCGCCAGCAGCCAATCATCCCGACTAGCGGGATACAATGAGCAGTTCTTC.

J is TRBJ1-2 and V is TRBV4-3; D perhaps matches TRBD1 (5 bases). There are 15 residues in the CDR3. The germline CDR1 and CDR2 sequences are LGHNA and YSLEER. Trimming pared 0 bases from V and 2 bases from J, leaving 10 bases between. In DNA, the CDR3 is TGCGCCAGCAGCCAAGAGACGGCAGGGAACTATGGCTACACCTTC. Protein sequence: CASSQETAGNYGYTF.

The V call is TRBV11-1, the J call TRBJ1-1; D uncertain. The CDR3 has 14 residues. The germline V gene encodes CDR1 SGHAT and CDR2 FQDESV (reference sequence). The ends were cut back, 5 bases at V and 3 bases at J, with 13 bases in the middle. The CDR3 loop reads CASSPQRSHTEAFF. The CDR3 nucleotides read TGTGCCAGCAGCCCCCAACGGAGTCACACTGAAGCTTTCTTT.

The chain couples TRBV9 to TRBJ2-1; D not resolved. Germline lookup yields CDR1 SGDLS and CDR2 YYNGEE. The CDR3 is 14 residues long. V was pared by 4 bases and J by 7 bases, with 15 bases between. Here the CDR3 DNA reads TGTGCCAGCAGCCCCTCCCCCCCTCTAAATGAGCAGTTCTTC. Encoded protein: CASSPSPPLNEQFF.

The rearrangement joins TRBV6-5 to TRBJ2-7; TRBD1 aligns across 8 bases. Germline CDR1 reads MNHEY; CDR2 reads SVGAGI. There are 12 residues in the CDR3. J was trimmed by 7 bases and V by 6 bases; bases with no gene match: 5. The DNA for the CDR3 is TGTGCCAGCAGATCCGGGACAGGTGAGCAGTACTTC. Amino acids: CASRSGTGEQYF.

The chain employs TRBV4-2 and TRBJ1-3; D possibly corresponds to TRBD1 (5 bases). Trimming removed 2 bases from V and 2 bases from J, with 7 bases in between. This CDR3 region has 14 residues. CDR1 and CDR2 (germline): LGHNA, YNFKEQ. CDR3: CASSQPGAGNTIYF. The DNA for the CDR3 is TGTGCCAGCAGCCAACCGGGGGCTGGAAACACCATATATTTT.

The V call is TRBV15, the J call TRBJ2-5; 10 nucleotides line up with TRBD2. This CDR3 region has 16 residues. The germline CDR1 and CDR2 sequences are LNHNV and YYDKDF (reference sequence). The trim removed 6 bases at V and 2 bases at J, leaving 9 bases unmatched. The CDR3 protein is CATRRQTSGLQETQYF. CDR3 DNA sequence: TGTGCCACCAGACGGCAGACTAGCGGGCTTCAAGAGACCCAGTACTTC. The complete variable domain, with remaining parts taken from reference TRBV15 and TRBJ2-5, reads DAMVIQNPRYQVTQFGKPVTLSCSQTLNHNVMYWYQQKSSQAPKLLFHYYDKDFNNEADTPDNFQSRRPNTSFCFLDIRSPGLGDTAMYLCATRRQTSGLQETQYFGPGTRLLVL.

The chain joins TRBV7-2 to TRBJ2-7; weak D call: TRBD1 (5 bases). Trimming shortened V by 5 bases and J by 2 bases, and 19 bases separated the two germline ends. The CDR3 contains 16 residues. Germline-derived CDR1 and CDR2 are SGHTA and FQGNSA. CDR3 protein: CASSQMGAGATYEQYF. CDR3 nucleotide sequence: TGTGCCAGCAGCCAAATGGGTGCTGGGGCGACCTACGAGCAGTACTTC.

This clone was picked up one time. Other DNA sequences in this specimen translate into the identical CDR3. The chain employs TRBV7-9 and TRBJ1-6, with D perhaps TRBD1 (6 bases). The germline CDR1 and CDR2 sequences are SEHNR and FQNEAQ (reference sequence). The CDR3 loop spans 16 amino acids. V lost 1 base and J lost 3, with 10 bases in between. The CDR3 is CASSLGQGFYNSPLHF. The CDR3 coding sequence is TGTGCCAGCAGCTTAGGGCAGGGGTTCTATAATTCACCCCTCCACTTT.

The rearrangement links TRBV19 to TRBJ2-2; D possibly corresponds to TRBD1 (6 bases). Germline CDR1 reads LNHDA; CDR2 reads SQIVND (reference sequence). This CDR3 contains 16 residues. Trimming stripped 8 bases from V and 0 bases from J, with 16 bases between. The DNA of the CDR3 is TGTGCCAGTCGGACAGCTACTTATCCGAACACCGGGGAGCTGTTTTTT. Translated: CASRTATYPNTGELFF.

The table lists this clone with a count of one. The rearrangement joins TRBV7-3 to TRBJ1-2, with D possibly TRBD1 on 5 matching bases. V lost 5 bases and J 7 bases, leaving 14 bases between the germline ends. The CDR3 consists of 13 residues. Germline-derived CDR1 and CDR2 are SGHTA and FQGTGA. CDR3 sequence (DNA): TGTGCCAGCAGCGTATTTCCAGGGATTGGCTACACCTTC. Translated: CASSVFPGIGYTF.

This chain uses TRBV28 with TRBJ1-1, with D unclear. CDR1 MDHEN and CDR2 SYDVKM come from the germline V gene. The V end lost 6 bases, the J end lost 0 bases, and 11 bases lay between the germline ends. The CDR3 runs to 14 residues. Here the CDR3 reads CASSRGYVNTEAFF. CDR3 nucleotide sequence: TGTGCCAGCAGCAGAGGATATGTGAACACTGAAGCTTTCTTT.

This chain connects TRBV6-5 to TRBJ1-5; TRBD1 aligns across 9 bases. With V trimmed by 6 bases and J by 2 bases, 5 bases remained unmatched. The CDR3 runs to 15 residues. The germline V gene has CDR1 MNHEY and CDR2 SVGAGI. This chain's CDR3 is CASSRTGVGNQPQHF. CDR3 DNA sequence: TGTGCCAGCAGCCGGACAGGGGTTGGCAATCAGCCCCAGCATTTT.

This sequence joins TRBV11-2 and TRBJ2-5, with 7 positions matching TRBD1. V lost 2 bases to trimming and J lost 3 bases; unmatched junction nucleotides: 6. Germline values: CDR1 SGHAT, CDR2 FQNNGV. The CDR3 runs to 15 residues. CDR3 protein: CASSLNTGVKETQYF. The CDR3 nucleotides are TGTGCCAGCAGCTTAAACACAGGGGTGAAAGAGACCCAGTACTTC.

The CDR3 loop reads CASSLQGAGGNTIYF. In DNA, the CDR3 is TGTGCCAGTAGTCTTCAGGGGGCTGGTGGAAACACCATATATTTT. This rearrangement joins TRBV19 to TRBJ1-3; TRBD1 aligns across 8 bases. J was trimmed by 3 bases and V by 5 bases; bases with no gene match: 6. Germline V gene sequence: CDR1 LNHDA, CDR2 SQIVND (reference sequence). CDR3 length: 15 residues.

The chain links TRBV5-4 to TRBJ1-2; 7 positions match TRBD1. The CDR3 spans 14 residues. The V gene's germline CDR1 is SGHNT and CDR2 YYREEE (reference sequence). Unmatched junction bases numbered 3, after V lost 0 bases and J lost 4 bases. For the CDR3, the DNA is TGTGCCAGCAGCTTGGGACAGGGAGGCTATGGCTACACCTTC. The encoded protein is CASSLGQGGYGYTF.

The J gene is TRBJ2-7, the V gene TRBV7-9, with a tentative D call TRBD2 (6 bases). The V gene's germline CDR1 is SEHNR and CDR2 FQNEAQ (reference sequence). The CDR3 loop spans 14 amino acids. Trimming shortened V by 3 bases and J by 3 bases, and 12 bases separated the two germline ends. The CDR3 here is CASSFASANYEQYF. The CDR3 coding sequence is TGTGCCAGCAGCTTTGCTAGCGCTAACTACGAGCAGTACTTC. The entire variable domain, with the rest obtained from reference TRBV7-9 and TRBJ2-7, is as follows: DTGVSQNPRHKITKRGQNVTFRCDPISEHNRLYWYRQTLGQGPEFLTYFQNEAQLEKSRLLSDRFSAERPKGSFSTLEIQRTEQGDSAMYLCASSFASANYEQYFGPGTRLTVT.

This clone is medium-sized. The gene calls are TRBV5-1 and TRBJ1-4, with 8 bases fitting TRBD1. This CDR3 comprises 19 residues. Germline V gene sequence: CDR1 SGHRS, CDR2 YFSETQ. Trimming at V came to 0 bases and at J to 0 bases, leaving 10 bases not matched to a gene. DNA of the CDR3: TGCGCCAGCAGCTTGGAGGCAGGGGGCGCGTATTCAACTAATGAAAAACTGTTTTTT. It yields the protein CASSLEAGGAYSTNEKLFF.

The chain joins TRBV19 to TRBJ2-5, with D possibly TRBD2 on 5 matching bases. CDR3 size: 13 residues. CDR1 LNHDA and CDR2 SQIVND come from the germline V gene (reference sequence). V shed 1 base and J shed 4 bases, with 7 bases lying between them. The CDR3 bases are TGTGCCAGTAGTATAGCGCTAGCAGAGACCCAGTACTTC. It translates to CASSIALAETQYF.

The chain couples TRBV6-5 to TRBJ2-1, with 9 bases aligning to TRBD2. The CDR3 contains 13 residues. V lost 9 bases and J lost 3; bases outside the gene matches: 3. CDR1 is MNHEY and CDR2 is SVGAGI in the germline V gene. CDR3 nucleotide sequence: TGTGCCAGTGGGACTAGCAACTACAATGAGCAGTTCTTC. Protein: CASGTSNYNEQFF.

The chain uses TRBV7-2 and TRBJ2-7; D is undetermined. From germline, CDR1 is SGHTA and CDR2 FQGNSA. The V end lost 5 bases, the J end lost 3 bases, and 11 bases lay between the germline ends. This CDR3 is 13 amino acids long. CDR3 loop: CASSPRSYYEQYF. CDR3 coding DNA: TGTGCCAGCAGCCCCCGAAGCTACTACGAGCAGTACTTC.

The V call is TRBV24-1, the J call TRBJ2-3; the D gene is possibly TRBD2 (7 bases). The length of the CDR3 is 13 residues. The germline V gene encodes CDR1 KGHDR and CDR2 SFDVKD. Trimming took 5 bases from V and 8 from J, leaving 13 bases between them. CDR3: CATSALRGGTQYF. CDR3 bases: TGTGCCACCAGTGCTCTAAGGGGGGGTACGCAGTATTTT.

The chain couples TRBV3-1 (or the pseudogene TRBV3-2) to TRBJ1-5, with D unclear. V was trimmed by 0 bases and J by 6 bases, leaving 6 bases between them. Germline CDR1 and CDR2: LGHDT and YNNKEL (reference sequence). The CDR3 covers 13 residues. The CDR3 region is CASSQEGGQPQHF. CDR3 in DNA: TGTGCCAGCAGCCAAGAAGGAGGTCAGCCCCAGCATTTT.

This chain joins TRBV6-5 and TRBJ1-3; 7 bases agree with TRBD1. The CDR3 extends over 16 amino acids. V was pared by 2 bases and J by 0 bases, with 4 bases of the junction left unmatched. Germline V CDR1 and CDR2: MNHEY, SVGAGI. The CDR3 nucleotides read TGTGCCAGCAGTTACCGACAGGGAAGCTCTGGAAACACCATATATTTT. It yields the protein CASSYRQGSSGNTIYF.

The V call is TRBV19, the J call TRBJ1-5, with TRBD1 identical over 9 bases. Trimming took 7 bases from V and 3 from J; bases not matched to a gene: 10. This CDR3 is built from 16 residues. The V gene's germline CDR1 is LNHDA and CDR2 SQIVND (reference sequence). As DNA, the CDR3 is TGTGCCAGTAAGATCCGGCGGACAGGGGTCAATCAGCCCCAGCATTTT. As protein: CASKIRRTGVNQPQHF.

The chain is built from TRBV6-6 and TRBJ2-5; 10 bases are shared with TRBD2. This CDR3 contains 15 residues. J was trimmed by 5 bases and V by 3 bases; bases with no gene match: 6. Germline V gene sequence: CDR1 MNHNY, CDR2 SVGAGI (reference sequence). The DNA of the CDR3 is TGTGCCAGCAGTTATCTAGCGGGAGTAGGGGAGACCCAGTACTTC. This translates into CASSYLAGVGETQYF.